This note documents a single T cell receptor beta chain sequence. Its antigen is unknown. This specimen belongs to a study of beta chain features in type 1 diabetes. Study-level results: Shortening of TCRB CDR3s, moderate but significant, appeared in all four CD4+ subsets of Type 1 diabetes patients. In patients and controls equally, PCR might favor templates that are shorter.

A sort by CD45RO/CCR7/CD25/CD127/CD95/CD27 yielded CD4+ naive, central memory, regulatory and stem cell-like memory cells. Trimming removed 2 bases from V and 3 bases from J, with 13 bases in between. This CDR3 contains 14 residues. From germline, CDR1 is GTSNPN and CDR2 SVGIG (reference sequence). The sequenced template was cDNA made from the entire isolated RNA. The table came from immunoSEQ multiplex PCR; TCRdb's copy has only in-frame clones and leaves some out. The sample consists of 90,000 to 110,000 clones, around 40% of them appearing once. The TCR was taken from a woman younger than 35 in good health. Sequenced input: stem cell memory CD4+ T cells from blood. The V and J genes are TRBV30 and TRBJ1-1, with D possibly being TRBD1 (5 bases). The CDR3 region has the DNA TGTGCCTGGAGTACCCAGGGAGGGTACACTGAAGCTTTCTTT. Translation: CAWSTQGGYTEAFF.